Each of the 18 T cell receptor beta chains below was sequenced from the same sample in a study of radiation and T cells in renal cell carcinoma (dated by TCRdb to about 2020). The time point label for this specimen denotes: baseline pretreatment blood. The treatment or condition tag for this specimen amounts to: 15 Gy SBRT to primary tumor, nephrectomy 4 weeks later. The protocol used for the library was the immunoSEQ multiplex PCR assay. As stored in TCRdb, this immuneACCESS dataset retains in-frame rearrangements with V and J assigned. A fraction of the clones does not appear; measured against another copy, unresolved V genes explain less than half of the discrepancy, and the remainder lacks a known reason. The sample has about 140,000 clones on record, 75% to 90% of them singletons. Around 21% of the sample is taken by the ten largest. The sequencing here drew on blood, taken from a patient whose treatment included radiotherapy and nephrectomy. Receptor source: a woman aged 45-65 years with renal cell carcinoma.

J is TRBJ1-3 and V is TRBV5-1, with D perhaps matching TRBD1 (5 bases). Trimming removed 2 bases from V and 0 bases from J, with 9 bases in between. This CDR3 region has 15 residues. Germline CDR1 and CDR2: SGHRS and YFSETQ. The CDR3, as DNA: TGCGCCAGCAGCTTCGGCGGGGGCTCTGGAAACACCATATATTTT. The encoded protein is CASSFGGGSGNTIYF.

The V and J genes are TRBV27 and TRBJ1-6, with a possible D match to TRBD1 (6 bases). V was trimmed by 5 bases and J by 3 bases, leaving 14 bases between them. CDR1 is MNHEY and CDR2 is SMNVEV in the germline V gene (reference sequence). This CDR3 has 16 residues. The CDR3: CASSKRGELYNSPLHF. In nucleotides, the CDR3 is TGTGCCAGCAGTAAAAGGGGGGAACTCTATAATTCACCCCTCCACTTT.

This chain uses TRBV9 with TRBJ1-2; D is uncertain. Germline CDR1 SGDLS, CDR2 YYNGEE. V was shortened by 4 bases and J by 1 base, with 14 bases between the two germline ends. The CDR3 totals 15 residues. The CDR3 DNA sequence: TGTGCCAGCAGCACTGAGACACGACTTAACTATGGCTACACCTTC. As protein: CASSTETRLNYGYTF. The entire variable domain, with the rest obtained from reference TRBV9 and TRBJ1-2, is as follows: DSGVTQTPKHLITATGQRVTLRCSPRSGDLSVYWYQQSLDQGLQFLIQYYNGEERAKGNILERFSAQQFPDLHSELNLSSLELGDSALYFCASSTETRLNYGYTFGSGTRLTVV.

V and J are TRBV27 and TRBJ2-7, with D possibly TRBD1 on 6 matching bases. The V gene lost 4 bases and the J gene lost 1 base, with 20 bases spanning the gap. The CDR3 covers 17 residues. The V gene's germline CDR1 is MNHEY and CDR2 SMNVEV (reference sequence). The CDR3 region has the DNA TGTGCCAGCAGTTCCCGGGTTGGTAGGGGGTTATCCTACGAGCAGTACTTC. It codes for CASSSRVGRGLSYEQYF.

The chain recombines TRBV20-1 with TRBJ1-1, with unresolved D. V lost 6 bases, J lost 7 bases, and 12 bases lay in between. The CDR3 is made up of 11 amino acids. Germline loops: CDR1 DFQATT, CDR2 SNEGSKA (reference sequence). CDR3 DNA: TGCAGTGCCGTAGGAGTTGGTGAAGCTTTCTTT. Encoded protein: CSAVGVGEAFF.

This chain connects TRBV9 to TRBJ1-1, with a weak D call TRBD1 (5 bases). CDR1 SGDLS and CDR2 YYNGEE come from the germline V gene. This CDR3 has 13 residues. V was pared by 6 bases and J by 3 bases, with 12 bases between. DNA of the CDR3: TGTGCCAGCACCGGCCGGGGGGACACTGAAGCTTTCTTT. This sequence encodes CASTGRGDTEAFF.

This clone was seen once. The chain has TRBV7-2 and TRBJ2-7; maybe TRBD1 (6 bases). Trimming took off 5 bases at V and 0 bases at J, with 11 bases between the two ends. Germline V gives CDR1 SGHTA, CDR2 FQGNSA. The CDR3 is 14 residues long. The chain's CDR3 is CASSVDRISYEQYF. The CDR3 DNA reads TGTGCCAGCAGCGTTGACAGGATCTCCTACGAGCAGTACTTC.

V is TRBV28 and J is TRBJ2-3; 9 bases are shared with TRBD2. This CDR3 has 14 residues. CDR1 and CDR2 from the germline V gene are MDHEN and SYDVKM. J was trimmed by 4 bases and V by 5 bases; bases with no gene match: 4. CDR3 amino acids: CASSGGLAPDTQYF. In DNA, the CDR3 is TGTGCCAGCAGTGGGGGACTAGCTCCAGATACGCAGTATTTT.

The rearrangement uses TRBV11-2 and TRBJ2-5; D may be TRBD1 (6 bases). The CDR3 has 13 amino acids. Trimming took off 5 bases at V and 2 bases at J, with 9 bases between the two ends. Germline CDR1 SGHAT, CDR2 FQNNGV. CDR3 bases: TGTGCCAGCAGCCTCGGGACACAAGAGACCCAGTACTTC. Encoded protein: CASSLGTQETQYF.

V usage is TRBV28 and J usage is TRBJ2-7, with 9 bases that match TRBD1. V lost 3 bases to trimming and J lost 3 bases; unmatched junction nucleotides: 12. The CDR3 is 17 residues long. CDR1 is MDHEN and CDR2 is SYDVKM in the germline V gene. CDR3 sequence: CASSFPSETGGGYEQYF. The DNA of the CDR3 is TGTGCCAGCAGTTTCCCCTCCGAAACAGGGGGCGGCTACGAGCAGTACTTC.

The rearrangement links TRBV7-9 to TRBJ2-1, with 8 positions matching TRBD2. The V gene's germline CDR1 is SEHNR and CDR2 FQNEAQ (reference sequence). V shed 6 bases, J shed 6 bases, and the junction held 7 bases outside the gene matches. CDR3 length: 14 amino acids. The CDR3, as DNA: TGTGCCAGCAGTCCAGGGAGCGGGAGCAATGAGCAGTTCTTC. Its protein product is CASSPGSGSNEQFF.

The V and J genes are TRBV5-5 and TRBJ1-2; D call uncertain. The length of the CDR3 is 12 residues. Trimming took 3 bases from V and 2 from J, leaving 5 bases between them. Germline CDR1 and CDR2: SGHKS and YYEKEE (reference sequence). The DNA of the CDR3 is TGTGCCAGCAGCTCTGAGAACTATGGCTACACCTTC. It translates to CASSSENYGYTF.

This clone has more than one count but fewer than ten. The rearrangement uses TRBV20-1 and TRBJ2-7, with 7 bases fitting TRBD1. This CDR3 has 11 residues. Germline CDR1 DFQATT, CDR2 SNEGSKA (reference sequence). V dropped 5 bases and J dropped 12; count of bases not matched to a gene: 10. In nucleotides, the CDR3 is TGCAGTGCTTCCACAGGGGATGTGCGGTACTTC. Translated: CSASTGDVRYF.

The V call is TRBV7-2, the J call TRBJ2-1, with D uncertain. The CDR3 consists of 15 residues. V shed 1 base and J shed 1 base, with 8 bases lying between them. Germline loops: CDR1 SGHTA, CDR2 FQGNSA. The CDR3 DNA reads as TGTGCCAGCAGCTTAGGCTACTTATCCTACAATGAGCAGTTCTTC. Translation: CASSLGYLSYNEQFF.

The chain links TRBV5-1 to TRBJ2-7; D possibly corresponds to TRBD2 (5 bases). V lost 5 bases and J lost 0, with 12 bases in between. This CDR3 spans 14 amino acids. CDR1 and CDR2 from the germline V gene are SGHRS and YFSETQ. The CDR3 bases are TGCGCCAGCAGGGTCGGGGTAAGCTCCTACGAGCAGTACTTC. This encodes CASRVGVSSYEQYF. The variable domain in full, with the rest retrieved from reference TRBV5-1 and TRBJ2-7, is KAGVTQTPRYLIKTRGQQVTLSCSPISGHRSVSWYQQTPGQGLQFLFEYFSETQRNKGNFPGRFSGRQFSNSRSEMNVSTLELGDSALYLCASRVGVSSYEQYFGPGTRLTVT.

This clone was recorded once. The gene calls are TRBV20-1 and TRBJ2-3, with D unresolved. The CDR3 consists of 11 residues. Germline CDR1 is DFQATT and CDR2 is SNEGSKA (reference sequence). Deletions cut 8 bases from V and 3 bases from J, with 9 bases between. CDR3 nucleotides: TGCAGTTACTCCGGAACAGATACGCAGTATTTT. It specifies CSYSGTDTQYF.

The chain has TRBV5-1 and TRBJ2-7, with D tentatively TRBD1 or TRBD2 (6 bases each). This CDR3 spans 14 amino acids. Germline assignment: CDR1 SGHRS and CDR2 YFSETQ. V was clipped by 1 base and J by 3 bases, with 11 bases between them. CDR3 in DNA: TGCGCCAGCAGCTTGATGGGGGGCAGCTACGAGCAGTACTTC. This sequence encodes CASSLMGGSYEQYF.

The V call is TRBV6-6, the J call TRBJ1-1; 7 bases agree with TRBD1. The CDR3 is 14 residues long. The germline V gene has CDR1 MNHNY and CDR2 SVGAGI (reference sequence). The J segment lost 4 bases and the V segment lost 7 bases, leaving 9 bases of the junction unmatched. CDR3 in DNA: TGTGCCAGCAAGGGGGCTTATTTGGGCACTGAAGCTTTCTTT. Translation gives CASKGAYLGTEAFF.